This TCR beta chain was captured by sequencing in a study of T cell changes during pregnancy in multiple sclerosis. CDR1 MGHRA and CDR2 YSYEKL come from the germline V gene. Trimming took 6 bases from V and 8 from J, leaving 10 bases between them. The CDR3 runs 12 residues. The method was immunoSEQ multiplex PCR; TCRdb's version includes in-frame clones alone and lacks a portion of them. The sample yields tens of thousands of clones, around nine tenths seen once. Material: CD8+ T cells from peripheral blood mononuclear cells, obtained in the third trimester of pregnancy. The TCR comes from a female donor with multiple sclerosis, enrolled in a pregnancy study. The chain joins TRBV4-1 to TRBJ1-4; D is unclear. CDR3 residues: CASSYGGEKLFF. CDR3 nucleotide sequence: TGCGCCAGCAGTTACGGAGGGGAAAAACTGTTTTTT.